This T cell receptor (beta chain) derives from a study of blood T cell repertoires in COVID-19. Clones were sequenced by immunoSEQ multiplex PCR, and TCRdb holds only the in-frame ones, with some missing. The sample consists of roughly 14,000 clones, more than 75% of them appearing once. Sequencing was performed on peripheral blood. This receptor was obtained from a human donor in a cohort sampled during active COVID-19.

CDR3 DNA sequence: TGTGCAAGTCGCCCCGTGGCAGATGATGGCTACACCTTC. This sequence encodes CASRPVADDGYTF. J is TRBJ1-2 and V is TRBV12-2; TRBD1, as called in the table, went unchecked against the DNA. TRBV12-2 is listed as a pseudogene. The CDR3 consists of 13 residues.